A selection of T cell receptor beta chains follows, all from one sample in a study of blood T cell repertoires in COVID-19. The repertoire was sequenced with immunoSEQ multiplex PCR; TCRdb's copy has only in-frame clones and lacks some. Counted here are some 260,000 clones, 80% to 90% occurring once; the ten biggest clones make up about 10%. The sequenced sample consisted of peripheral blood. The origin of the receptors is a woman aged 70-85 years with COVID-19, enrolled during active disease. Each CDR3 is given with its conserved first and last residue. A D gene is named only where the DNA matches it firmly. A clone size is listed for some rows: how often the clone was seen (once, few, many), or a class if it is expanded.

TRBD1,TRBV30,-,TRBJ1-6,TGTGCCTATCAGGACAGGACGGATTCACCCCTCCACTTT,CAYQDRTDSPLHF
TRBD1,TRBV9,-,TRBJ1-1,TGTGCCAGCAGCGTAGTGGACAGGGCCAACACTGAAGCTTTCTTT,CASSVVDRANTEAFF
-,TRBV27,-,TRBJ2-5,TGTGCCAGCAGTGCCTTCGAGGCTTCTATAAGGGAGGAGACCCAGTACTTC,CASSAFEASIREETQYF
-,TRBV28,-,TRBJ2-7,TGTGCCAGCTCTCTTAGCCCCTCCTACGAGCAGTACTTC,CASSLSPSYEQYF
-,TRBV5-1,-,TRBJ1-1,TGCGCCAGCAAGGTAGAAGGGGCTTGGAACACTGAAGCTTTCTTT,CASKVEGAWNTEAFF
TRBD1,TRBV30,-,TRBJ2-7,TGTGCCTGGAGGGAATGGGGGACAGTCTCCTACGAGCAGTACTTC,CAWREWGTVSYEQYF
-,TRBV4-1,-,TRBJ1-3,TGCGCCAGCAGCCAAGATATACTTGGAAACACCATATATTTT,CASSQDILGNTIYF
-,TRBV3-1/TRBV3-2,once,TRBJ1-3,TGTGCCAGCAGCCGAGACAGCTCTGGAAACACCATATATTTT,CASSRDSSGNTIYF
-,TRBV6-6,-,TRBJ1-2,TGTGCCAGCGGGGGGGCCTCTGGCTACACCTTC,CASGGASGYTF
-,TRBV7-3,once,TRBJ2-3,TGTGCCAGCAGCTTAACGGCGGCTAGCACAGATACGCAGTATTTT,CASSLTAASTDTQYF
-,TRBV11-2,-,TRBJ2-2,TGTGCCAGCAGCTTAAATAGTTTAACCGGGGAGCTGTTTTTT,CASSLNSLTGELFF
TRBD1,TRBV3-1/TRBV3-2,-,TRBJ2-2,TGTGCCAGCAGACCACAGGGGGCGAACACCGGGGAGCTGTTTTTT,CASRPQGANTGELFF
TRBD1,TRBV30,-,TRBJ2-2,TGTGCCTGGAGTGTACGTCGGACAGGGCGAGACACCGGGGAGCTGTTTTTT,CAWSVRRTGRDTGELFF
-,TRBV7-2,-,TRBJ1-1,TGTGCCAGCAGCGTACAGGGGAACACTGAAGCTTTCTTT,CASSVQGNTEAFF
TRBD2,TRBV12-5,-,TRBJ2-2,TGTGCTAGTGGTTCAGGGACTAGCGGGGGGACCGGGGAGCTGTTTTTT,CASGSGTSGGTGELFF